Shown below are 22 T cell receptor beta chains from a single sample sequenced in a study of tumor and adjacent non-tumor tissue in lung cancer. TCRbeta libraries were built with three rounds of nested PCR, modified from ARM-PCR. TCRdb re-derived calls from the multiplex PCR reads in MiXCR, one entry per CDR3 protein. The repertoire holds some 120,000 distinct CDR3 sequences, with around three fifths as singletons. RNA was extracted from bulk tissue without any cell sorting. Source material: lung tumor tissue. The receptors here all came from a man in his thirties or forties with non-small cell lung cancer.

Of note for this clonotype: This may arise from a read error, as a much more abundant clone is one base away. This CDR3 reads CASSLKGGPTEAFF. The CDR3 DNA is TGTGCCAGCAGCTTAAAGGGGGGTCCCACTGAAGCTTTCTTT. This chain connects TRBV7-9 to TRBJ1-1, with D possibly being TRBD1 (6 bases). The V end lost 2 bases, the J end lost 4 bases, and 11 bases lay between the germline ends. Germline V gives CDR1 SEHNR, CDR2 FQNEAQ (reference sequence). The CDR3 length is 14 residues.

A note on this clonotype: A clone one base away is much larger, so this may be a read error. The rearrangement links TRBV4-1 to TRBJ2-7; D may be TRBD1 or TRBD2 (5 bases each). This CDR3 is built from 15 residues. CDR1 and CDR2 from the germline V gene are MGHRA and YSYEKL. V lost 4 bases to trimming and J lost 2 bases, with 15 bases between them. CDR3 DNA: TGCGCCAGCAGCCCTTCTAGCAGGGCCCCCTACGAGCAGTACTTC. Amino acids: CASSPSSRAPYEQYF.

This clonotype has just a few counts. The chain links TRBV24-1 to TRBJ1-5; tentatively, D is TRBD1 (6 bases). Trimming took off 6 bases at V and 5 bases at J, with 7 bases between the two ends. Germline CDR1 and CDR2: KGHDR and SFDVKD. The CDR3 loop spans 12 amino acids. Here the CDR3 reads CATSKGDQPQHF. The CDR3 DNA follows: TGTGCCACCAGTAAGGGGGATCAGCCCCAGCATTTT.

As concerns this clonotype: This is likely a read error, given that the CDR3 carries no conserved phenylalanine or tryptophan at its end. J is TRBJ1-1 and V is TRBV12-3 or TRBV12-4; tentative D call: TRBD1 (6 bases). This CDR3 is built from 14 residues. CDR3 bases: TGTGCCAGCAGTTTTGGGGGGCCGGGCACTAAAGCTTTCTAT. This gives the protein CASSFGGPGTKAFY.

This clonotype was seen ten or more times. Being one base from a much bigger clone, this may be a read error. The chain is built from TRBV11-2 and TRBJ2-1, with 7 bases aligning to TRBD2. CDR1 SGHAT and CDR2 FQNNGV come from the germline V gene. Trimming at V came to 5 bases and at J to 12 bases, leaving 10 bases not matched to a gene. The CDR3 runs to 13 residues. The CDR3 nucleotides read TGTGCCAGCAGCCCCCGGGAGCGCGGGGGGCAGTTCTTC. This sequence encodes CASSPRERGGQFF.

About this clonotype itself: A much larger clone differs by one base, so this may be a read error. The CDR3 nucleotides are TGCAGCGCCGAAATGGCGGTAGCGGGGTGCACAGATACGCAGTATTTT. Translated: CSAEMAVAGCTDTQYF. V is TRBV29-1 and J is TRBJ2-3; 8 nucleotides align to TRBD2. This CDR3 region has 16 residues. Germline loops: CDR1 SQVTM, CDR2 ANQGSEA. The J segment lost 1 base and the V segment lost 7 bases, leaving 13 bases of the junction unmatched.

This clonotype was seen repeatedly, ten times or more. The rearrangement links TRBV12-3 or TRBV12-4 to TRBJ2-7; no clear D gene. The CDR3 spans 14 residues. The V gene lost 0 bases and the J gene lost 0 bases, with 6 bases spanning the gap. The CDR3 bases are TGTGCCAGCAGTTTAGCGGACGGCTCCTACGAGCAGTACTTC. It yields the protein CASSLADGSYEQYF.

The CDR3 protein is CASSLLDYDEQFF. The DNA for the CDR3 is TGTGCCAGCAGCTTATTGGATTACGATGAGCAGTTCTTC. V is TRBV11-1 and J is TRBJ2-1; D is undetermined. Between the trimmed V and J ends, which lost 2 bases and 8 bases, there was a span of 10 bases. CDR3 length: 13 amino acids. CDR1 is SGHAT, CDR2 FQDESV, per germline (reference sequence).

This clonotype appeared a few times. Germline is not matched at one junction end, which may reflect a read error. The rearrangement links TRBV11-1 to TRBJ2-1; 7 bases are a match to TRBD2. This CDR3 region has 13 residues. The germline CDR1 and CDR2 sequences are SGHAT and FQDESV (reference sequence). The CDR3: CASSYGTNNGQLF. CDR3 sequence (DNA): TGTGCCAGCAGCTATGGGACTAACAATGGGCAGTTATTC. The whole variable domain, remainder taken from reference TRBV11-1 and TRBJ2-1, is EAEVAQSPRYKITEKSQAVAFWCDPISGHATLYWYRQILGQGPELLVQFQDESVVDDSQLPKDRFSAERLKGVDSTLKIQPAELGDSAMYLCASSYGTNNGQLFGPGTRLTVL.

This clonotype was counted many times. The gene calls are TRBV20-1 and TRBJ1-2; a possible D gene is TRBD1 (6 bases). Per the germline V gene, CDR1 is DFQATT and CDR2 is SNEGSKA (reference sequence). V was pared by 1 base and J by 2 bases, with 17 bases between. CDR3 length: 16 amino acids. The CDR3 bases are TGCAGTGCTAGAGCTTTCAATTTGGGGGCCAACTATGGCTACACCTTC. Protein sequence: CSARAFNLGANYGYTF.

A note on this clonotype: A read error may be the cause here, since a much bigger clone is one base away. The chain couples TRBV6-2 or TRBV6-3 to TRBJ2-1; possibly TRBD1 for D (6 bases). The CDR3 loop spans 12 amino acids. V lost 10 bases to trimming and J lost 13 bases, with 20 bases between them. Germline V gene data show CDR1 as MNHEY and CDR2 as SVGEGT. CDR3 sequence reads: CANSNREVGQFF. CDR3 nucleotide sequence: TGTGCCAACAGCAACAGGGAAGTGGGTCAGTTCTTC.

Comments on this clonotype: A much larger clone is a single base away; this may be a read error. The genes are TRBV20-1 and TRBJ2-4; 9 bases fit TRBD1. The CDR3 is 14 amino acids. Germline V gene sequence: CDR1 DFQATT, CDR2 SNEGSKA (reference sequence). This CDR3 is CSAATGGAINIQYF. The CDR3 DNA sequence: TGCAGTGCAGCGACAGGGGGAGCCATAAACATTCAGTACTTC.

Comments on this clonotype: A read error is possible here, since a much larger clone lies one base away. CDR3 nucleotides: TGTGCCAGCAGTGAAGTAAGGACAGGGTTTTCACCCCTCCACTTT. Amino acid sequence: CASSEVRTGFSPLHF. This sequence joins TRBV6-1 and TRBJ1-6, with 8 bases fitting TRBD1. Germline CDR1 reads MNHNS; CDR2 reads SASEGT. This CDR3 has 15 amino acids. The trim removed 1 base at V and 9 bases at J, leaving 5 bases unmatched.

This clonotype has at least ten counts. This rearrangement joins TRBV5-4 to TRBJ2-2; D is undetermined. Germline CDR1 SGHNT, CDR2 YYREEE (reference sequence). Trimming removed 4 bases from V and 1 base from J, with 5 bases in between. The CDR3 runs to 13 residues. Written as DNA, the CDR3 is TGTGCCAGCAGCACGGGGAACACCGGGGAGCTGTTTTTT. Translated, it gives CASSTGNTGELFF. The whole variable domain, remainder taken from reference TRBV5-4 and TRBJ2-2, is ETGVTQSPTHLIKTRGQQVTLRCSSQSGHNTVSWYQQALGQGPQFIFQYYREEENGRGNFPPRFSGLQFPNYSSELNVNALELDDSALYLCASSTGNTGELFFGEGSRLTVL.

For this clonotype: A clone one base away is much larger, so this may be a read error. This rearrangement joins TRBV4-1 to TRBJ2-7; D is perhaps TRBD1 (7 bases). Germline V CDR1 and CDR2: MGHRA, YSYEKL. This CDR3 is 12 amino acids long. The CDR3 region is CEAGQSHDEQYF. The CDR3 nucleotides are TGCGAGGCGGGACAGAGTCACGACGAGCAGTACTTC.

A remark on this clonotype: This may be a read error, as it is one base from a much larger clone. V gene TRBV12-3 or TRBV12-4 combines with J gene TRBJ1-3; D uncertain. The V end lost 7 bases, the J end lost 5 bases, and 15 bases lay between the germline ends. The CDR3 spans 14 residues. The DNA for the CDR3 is TGTGCCAGCAACGTTGACATGGGAAGAAACACCATATATTTT. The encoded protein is CASNVDMGRNTIYF.

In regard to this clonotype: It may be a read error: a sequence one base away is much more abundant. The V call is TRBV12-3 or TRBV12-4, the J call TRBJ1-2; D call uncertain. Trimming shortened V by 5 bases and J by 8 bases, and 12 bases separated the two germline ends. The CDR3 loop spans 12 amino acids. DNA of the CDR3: TGTGCCAGCAGTCTGGCGCGGGAGGGCTACACCTTC. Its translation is CASSLAREGYTF.

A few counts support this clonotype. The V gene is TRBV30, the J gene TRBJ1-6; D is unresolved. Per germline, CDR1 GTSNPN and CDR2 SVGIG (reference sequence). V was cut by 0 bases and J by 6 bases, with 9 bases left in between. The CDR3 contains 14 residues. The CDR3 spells CAWSVRGFNSPLHF. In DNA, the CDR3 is TGTGCCTGGAGTGTACGCGGGTTTAATTCACCCCTCCACTTT. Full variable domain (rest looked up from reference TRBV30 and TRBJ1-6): SQTIHQWPATLVQPVGSPLSLECTVEGTSNPNLYWYRQAAGRGLQLLFYSVGIGQISSEVPQNLSASRPQDRQFILSSKKLLLSDSGFYLCAWSVRGFNSPLHFGNGTRLTVT.

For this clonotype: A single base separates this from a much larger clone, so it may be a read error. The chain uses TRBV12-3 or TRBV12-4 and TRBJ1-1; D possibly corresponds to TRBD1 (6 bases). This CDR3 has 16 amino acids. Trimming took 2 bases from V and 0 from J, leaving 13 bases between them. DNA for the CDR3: TGTGCCAGCAGTTTATGGACAGTCGTCATGAACACTGAAGCTTTCTTT. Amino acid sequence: CASSLWTVVMNTEAFF.

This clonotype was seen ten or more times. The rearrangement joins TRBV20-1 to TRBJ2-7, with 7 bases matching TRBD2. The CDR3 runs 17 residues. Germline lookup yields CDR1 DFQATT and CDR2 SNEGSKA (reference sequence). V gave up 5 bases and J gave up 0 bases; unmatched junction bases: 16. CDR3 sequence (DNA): TGCAGTGCTCTTAAATTGGCTAGCGGACGTCTCTCCTACGAGCAGTACTTC. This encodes CSALKLASGRLSYEQYF.

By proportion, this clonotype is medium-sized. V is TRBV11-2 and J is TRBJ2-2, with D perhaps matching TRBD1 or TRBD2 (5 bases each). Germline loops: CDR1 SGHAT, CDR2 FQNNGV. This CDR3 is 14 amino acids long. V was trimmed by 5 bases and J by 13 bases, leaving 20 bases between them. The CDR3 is CASSPKSGTWRLFF. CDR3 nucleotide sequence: TGTGCCAGCAGCCCCAAATCCGGGACCTGGCGGCTGTTTTTT.

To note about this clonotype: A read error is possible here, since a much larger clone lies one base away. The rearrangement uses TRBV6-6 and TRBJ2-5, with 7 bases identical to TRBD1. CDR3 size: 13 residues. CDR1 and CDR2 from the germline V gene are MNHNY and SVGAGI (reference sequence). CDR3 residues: CASCYRGQETQYF. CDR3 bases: TGTGCCAGCTGTTACAGGGGCCAAGAGACCCAGTACTTC.